This paragraph covers one TCR beta chain sequence. PCR amplification relied on 60 Vbeta primers (plus 13 Jbeta primers). Profiling relied on immunoSEQ multiplex PCR, and the TCRdb table lists in-frame clones only, not all of them. The sample shows just over 85,000 clones, 76% of them seen only once. The CDR3 spans 15 residues. V dropped 4 bases and J dropped 4; count of bases not matched to a gene: 8. The germline V gene has CDR1 SGHNT and CDR2 YYREEE (reference sequence). The data are from a study of cytomegalovirus exposure and HLA in healthy donors. The chain uses TRBV5-4 and TRBJ1-3; 7 bases line up with TRBD1. The origin of this receptor is a man between 35 and 55 years old in good health and CMV-seronegative. The sequenced material came from PBMCs. CDR3 DNA sequence: TGTGCCAGCAGCGCGCGGACAGGAGACGGAAACACCATATATTTT. Protein: CASSARTGDGNTIYF.